The sequence of this T cell receptor beta chain was determined in a study of blood T cell repertoires in COVID-19. At the level of the study: There were acute and convalescent COVID-19 samples, and they came from the United States, Italy and Spain. PBMCs, B-cell-depleted T cells, or T cells were the source of the cDNA or gDNA that made up the material.

Original analysis: Reference gene primer amplification gave nucleated cell count estimates. Only in-frame clones appear in the TCRdb table, and some are missing; sequencing was by immunoSEQ multiplex PCR. D and trimming were read from the DNA, whereas the V and J calls and clone size are those reported in that table. The sample has 220,000 or so clones, roughly 84% seen once. The CDR3 is made up of 14 amino acids. Germline V gene sequence: CDR1 SGHNT, CDR2 YYREEE (reference sequence). The V end was cut by 4 bases, the J end by 4 bases, with 14 bases between. This clonotype was sampled from a woman aged 55-69 years who had recovered from COVID-19. The J gene is TRBJ1-2, the V gene TRBV5-4, with a weak D call TRBD1 (5 bases). Specimen: peripheral blood. The CDR3 DNA is TGTGCCAGCAGCCGGGAAGGGGAGGTCTATGGCTACACCTTC. Its translation is CASSREGEVYGYTF.